One and the same sample provided the 21 T cell receptor beta chains below, sequenced in a study of beta chain features in type 1 diabetes. Reverse transcribing all isolated RNA meant expressed TCRB transcripts were sequenced. TCRdb's copy holds only in-frame clones and misses some; the assay was immunoSEQ multiplex PCR. The sample carries fewer than 350,000 clones, 8% recorded once. Input material: central memory CD4+ T cells from blood. These receptors all come from a young woman in good health.

This clone was picked up a small number of times. The CDR3 coding sequence is TGCAGCGCCTCCGGACAGGGGAGCTATGGCTACACCTTC. Its protein is CSASGQGSYGYTF. V gene TRBV29-1 combines with J gene TRBJ1-2; 9 positions agree with TRBD1. The V segment lost 7 bases and the J segment 4 bases; nucleotides outside the gene matches: 7. This CDR3 region has 13 residues. CDR1 is SQVTM and CDR2 is ANQGSEA in the germline V gene.

This clone appeared a few times. The rearrangement joins TRBV5-4 to TRBJ2-5; unclear D gene. CDR1 is SGHNT and CDR2 is YYREEE in the germline V gene (reference sequence). The CDR3 length is 14 residues. With 4 bases removed from V and 2 bases from J, the gap between germline ends came to 12 bases. CDR3 region: CASSQNFRQETQYF. DNA of the CDR3: TGTGCCAGCAGCCAAAACTTCAGACAAGAGACCCAGTACTTC. Full variable domain (rest looked up from reference TRBV5-4 and TRBJ2-5): ETGVTQSPTHLIKTRGQQVTLRCSSQSGHNTVSWYQQALGQGPQFIFQYYREEENGRGNFPPRFSGLQFPNYSSELNVNALELDDSALYLCASSQNFRQETQYFGPGTRLLVL.

This clone occurred a few times. The rearrangement joins TRBV27 to TRBJ1-2, with D perhaps TRBD1 (6 bases). Trimming took off 3 bases at V and 2 bases at J, with 13 bases between the two ends. Germline V gene data show CDR1 as MNHEY and CDR2 as SMNVEV (reference sequence). The CDR3 contains 15 residues. This chain's CDR3 is CASSFGGKGNYGYTF. DNA of the CDR3: TGTGCCAGCAGTTTTGGGGGCAAGGGGAACTATGGCTACACCTTC.

This clone has ten or more counts. The J gene is TRBJ2-3, the V gene TRBV9; no clear D. Germline assignment: CDR1 SGDLS and CDR2 YYNGEE. V was clipped by 1 base and J by 2 bases, with 5 bases between them. The CDR3 covers 13 residues. This CDR3 is CASSVSATDTQYF. DNA for the CDR3: TGTGCCAGCAGCGTATCGGCCACAGATACGCAGTATTTT.

This clone was seen only a few times. The J gene is TRBJ2-2, the V gene TRBV5-1; 9 bases fit TRBD1. Germline CDR1 reads SGHRS; CDR2 reads YFSETQ. The CDR3 loop spans 16 amino acids. V was clipped by 4 bases and J by 3 bases; unmatched bases: 7. The CDR3 reads CASSDQDRGYTGELFF. The CDR3 coding sequence is TGCGCCAGCAGCGACCAGGACAGGGGCTACACCGGGGAGCTGTTTTTT.

The V call is TRBV28, the J call TRBJ2-1, with D unclear. This CDR3 has 11 residues. In germline, CDR1 is MDHEN, CDR2 SYDVKM. V was shortened by 2 bases and J by 5 bases, with 1 base between the two germline ends. As DNA, the CDR3 is TGTGCCAGCAGTTTACACAATGAGCAGTTCTTC. It translates to CASSLHNEQFF. The full variable domain, rest sourced from reference TRBV28 and TRBJ2-1, is DVKVTQSSRYLVKRTGEKVFLECVQDMDHENMFWYRQDPGLGLRLIYFSYDVKMKEKGDIPEGYSVSREKKERFSLILESASTNQTSMYLCASSLHNEQFFGPGTRLTVL.

This clone was seen only a few times. The V gene is TRBV6-1, the J gene TRBJ1-5; the match to TRBD1 covers 8 bases. This CDR3 has 14 amino acids. Per germline, CDR1 MNHNS and CDR2 SASEGT. J was trimmed by 3 bases and V by 6 bases; bases with no gene match: 4. CDR3 coding DNA: TGTGCCAGCAGCGGGACAGGCAACAATCAGCCCCAGCATTTT. Translating it yields CASSGTGNNQPQHF.

There are a few counts of this clone. The chain recombines TRBV2 with TRBJ1-4; perhaps TRBD1 as D (5 bases). The CDR3 has 14 residues. Looked up from germline, CDR1 is SNHLY and CDR2 is FYNNEI. The ends were cut back, 6 bases at V and 7 bases at J, with 15 bases in the middle. The CDR3, as DNA: TGTGCCAGCAGGGGGAACGGGGCTCGTGAAAAACTGTTTTTT. This sequence encodes CASRGNGAREKLFF.

This clone was picked up a small number of times. The rearrangement uses TRBV5-4 and TRBJ2-7; maybe TRBD2 (6 bases). V was trimmed by 0 bases and J by 6 bases, leaving 10 bases between them. Germline CDR1 reads SGHNT; CDR2 reads YYREEE (reference sequence). The CDR3 consists of 13 residues. CDR3 nucleotides: TGTGCCAGCAGCTTGGCGGGAGCGGCCGAGCAGTACTTC. Amino acid sequence: CASSLAGAAEQYF.

Only a few counts were recorded for this clone. V usage is TRBV5-4 and J usage is TRBJ2-2, with TRBD2 identical over 9 bases. V shed 4 bases and J 6 bases; nucleotides not matched to a gene: 7. Germline V gene lookup returns CDR1 SGHNT and CDR2 YYREEE (reference sequence). The CDR3 contains 15 residues. In DNA form, the CDR3 reads TGTGCCAGCAGCAGCCCGGGACTAGCATCCGGGGAGCTGTTTTTT. It is translated as CASSSPGLASGELFF.

The chain joins TRBV11-1 to TRBJ2-1; 11 bases are shared with TRBD2. Germline V gene sequence: CDR1 SGHAT, CDR2 FQDESV (reference sequence). J was trimmed by 4 bases and V by 5 bases; bases with no gene match: 4. This CDR3 has 15 residues. As DNA, the CDR3 is TGTGCCAGCAGCCCGCGGACTAGCGGGTACAATGAGCAGTTCTTC. Its protein product is CASSPRTSGYNEQFF.

A few counts support this clone. It is likely a read error: a sequence one base away is far more abundant. This specimen includes other DNA sequences encoding the same CDR3. The chain recombines TRBV10-3 with TRBJ2-1, with 8 bases identical to TRBD2. Looked up from germline, CDR1 is ENHRY and CDR2 is SYGVKD. V dropped 9 bases and J dropped 9; count of bases not matched to a gene: 10. The CDR3 has 13 amino acids. CDR3 DNA sequence: TGTGCCATTTCAGCGGGAGACGGGCCTGAGCAGTTCTTC. Translation: CAISAGDGPEQFF.

This sequence joins TRBV25-1 and TRBJ1-2, with D unresolved. CDR3 length: 12 residues. Germline CDR1 reads MGHDK; CDR2 reads SYGVNS. The V end was cut by 2 bases, the J end by 4 bases, with 5 bases between. The CDR3 loop is CASSEARYGYTF. The CDR3, as DNA: TGTGCCAGCAGTGAAGCCCGCTATGGCTACACCTTC.

The CDR3 bases are TGTGCCAGCAGCTTAGTGACCGGGCAAGAGACCCAGTACTTC. This codes for CASSLVTGQETQYF. This chain uses TRBV11-1 with TRBJ2-5, with no clear D. The CDR3 is made up of 14 amino acids. V lost 1 base to trimming and J lost 2 bases, with 8 bases between them. Germline V gene data show CDR1 as SGHAT and CDR2 as FQDESV (reference sequence).

There are many counts of this clone. The rearrangement links TRBV18 to TRBJ2-7; 12 nucleotides agree with TRBD1. CDR1 is KGHSH, CDR2 LQKENI, per germline. The CDR3 contains 15 residues. Germline trimming cut 6 bases from V and 5 bases from J; bases unmatched to any gene: 8. CDR3 residues: CASSRQGQGADEQYV. The CDR3, as DNA: TGTGCCAGCTCCCGCCAGGGACAGGGGGCGGACGAGCAGTACGTC.

The chain couples TRBV5-1 to TRBJ2-1; D gene unclear. V was shortened by 0 bases and J by 0 bases, with 7 bases between the two germline ends. This CDR3 comprises 15 residues. Germline CDR1 is SGHRS and CDR2 is YFSETQ. The CDR3 here is CASSLALGSYNEQFF. The CDR3 coding sequence is TGCGCCAGCAGCTTGGCGTTGGGCTCCTACAATGAGCAGTTCTTC.

The rearrangement uses TRBV9 and TRBJ1-5; D is undetermined. Germline CDR1 reads SGDLS; CDR2 reads YYNGEE. The CDR3 extends over 15 amino acids. V was shortened by 1 base and J by 5 bases, with 13 bases between the two germline ends. This chain's CDR3 is CASSVHGQIDQPQHF. DNA for the CDR3: TGTGCCAGCAGCGTACATGGTCAAATAGATCAGCCCCAGCATTTT. Together with reference TRBV9 and TRBJ1-5, the CDR3 gives the full variable domain: DSGVTQTPKHLITATGQRVTLRCSPRSGDLSVYWYQQSLDQGLQFLIQYYNGEERAKGNILERFSAQQFPDLHSELNLSSLELGDSALYFCASSVHGQIDQPQHFGDGTRLSIL.

This clone turned up a few times. This chain links TRBV11-2 with TRBJ2-1; 7 bases are a match to TRBD2. This CDR3 has 16 residues. V gave up 5 bases and J gave up 0 bases; unmatched junction bases: 7. Looked up from germline, CDR1 is SGHAT and CDR2 is FQNNGV. CDR3 sequence: CASSLASGSSYNEQFF. The CDR3 DNA follows: TGTGCCAGCAGCCTAGCTAGCGGAAGCTCCTACAATGAGCAGTTCTTC. The variable domain in full, completed from reference TRBV11-2 and TRBJ2-1, reads EAGVAQSPRYKIIEKRQSVAFWCNPISGHATLYWYQQILGQGPKLLIQFQNNGVVDDSQLPKDRFSAERLKGVDSTLKIQPAKLEDSAVYLCASSLASGSSYNEQFFGPGTRLTVL.

This clone was picked up a small number of times. The CDR3 loop is CASSLRKNTEAFF. CDR3 nucleotide sequence: TGTGCCAGCAGCCTCCGAAAGAACACTGAAGCTTTCTTT. The gene calls are TRBV7-9 and TRBJ1-1; D gene unclear. Germline loops: CDR1 SEHNR, CDR2 FQNEAQ (reference sequence). The CDR3 contains 13 residues. V dropped 5 bases and J dropped 1 base, with 8 bases sitting between them.

The table lists this clone with a few counts. The rearrangement uses TRBV2 and TRBJ1-6, with D perhaps matching TRBD1 (5 bases). The CDR3 covers 16 residues. CDR1 and CDR2 (germline): SNHLY, FYNNEI. Trimming removed 0 bases at V and 9 bases at J, with 15 bases between. The DNA of the CDR3 is TGTGCCAGCAGTGAAGCGCTCACCCAGGGTCGTTCACCCCTCCACTTT. This encodes CASSEALTQGRSPLHF.

The rearrangement uses TRBV29-1 and TRBJ1-2; TRBD1 matches at 7 bases. The V gene end was trimmed by 6 bases and the J gene end by 4 bases; junction bases not matched to a gene: 8. CDR3 length: 13 amino acids. Looked up from germline, CDR1 is SQVTM and CDR2 is ANQGSEA. The CDR3 sequence: CSVGTGEGYGYTF. DNA for the CDR3: TGCAGCGTGGGAACAGGGGAAGGCTATGGCTACACCTTC.